These 2 T cell receptor beta chains share one sample of origin, sequenced in a study of blood T cell repertoires in COVID-19 (TCRdb year 2020). Libraries were prepared through the immunoSEQ multiplex PCR assay. TCRdb provides this immuneACCESS table in a form limited to in-frame rearrangements. Some clones are lacking; in checked studies, under half of them reflect an unresolved V gene, and why the rest are absent is not known. In all, the sample holds under 130,000 clones, and approximately 88% of those were seen once. In total, the top ten clones hold around 3.4% of the sample. The sequenced sample consisted of peripheral blood. Every receptor here comes from a woman in her fifties or sixties with acute or convalescent COVID-19.

In its sample, this clone was seen once. This chain joins TRBV9 and TRBJ1-1; no firm D call. Germline values: CDR1 SGDLS, CDR2 YYNGEE. Trimming removed 0 bases from V and 4 bases from J, with 10 bases in between. This CDR3 has 14 residues. As DNA, the CDR3 is TGTGCCAGCAGCGTAGACGGAGCTAGCACTGAAGCTTTCTTT. It translates to CASSVDGASTEAFF. Looking up the rest from reference TRBV9 and TRBJ1-1 gives the full variable domain: DSGVTQTPKHLITATGQRVTLRCSPRSGDLSVYWYQQSLDQGLQFLIQYYNGEERAKGNILERFSAQQFPDLHSELNLSSLELGDSALYFCASSVDGASTEAFFGQGTRLTVV.

V and J are TRBV7-6 and TRBJ2-5; no clear D gene. Germline assignment: CDR1 SGHVS and CDR2 FNYEAQ. V was trimmed by 10 bases and J by 6 bases, leaving 3 bases between them. The CDR3 length is 8 residues. CDR3 in DNA: TGTGCCACCAAGACCCAGTACTTC. This sequence encodes CATKTQYF.